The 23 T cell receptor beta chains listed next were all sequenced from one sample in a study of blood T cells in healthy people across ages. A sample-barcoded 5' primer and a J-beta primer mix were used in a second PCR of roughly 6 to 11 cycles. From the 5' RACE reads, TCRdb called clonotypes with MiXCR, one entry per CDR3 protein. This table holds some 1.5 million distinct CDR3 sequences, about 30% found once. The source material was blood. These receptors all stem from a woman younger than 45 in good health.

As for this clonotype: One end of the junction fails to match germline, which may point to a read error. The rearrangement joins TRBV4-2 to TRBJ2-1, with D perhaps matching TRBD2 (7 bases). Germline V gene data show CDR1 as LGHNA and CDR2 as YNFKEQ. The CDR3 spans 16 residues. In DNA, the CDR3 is TGTGCCAGCAGCCGCCTGGGGGCTAGCGGCAACAATAAGCAGTTCTTC. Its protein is CASSRLGASGNNKQFF.

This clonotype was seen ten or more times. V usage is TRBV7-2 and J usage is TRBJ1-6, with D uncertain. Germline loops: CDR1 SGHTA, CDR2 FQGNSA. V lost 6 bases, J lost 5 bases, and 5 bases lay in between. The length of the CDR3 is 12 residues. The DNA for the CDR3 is TGTGCCAGCAGAACCAATAATTCACCCCTCCACTTT. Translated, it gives CASRTNNSPLHF.

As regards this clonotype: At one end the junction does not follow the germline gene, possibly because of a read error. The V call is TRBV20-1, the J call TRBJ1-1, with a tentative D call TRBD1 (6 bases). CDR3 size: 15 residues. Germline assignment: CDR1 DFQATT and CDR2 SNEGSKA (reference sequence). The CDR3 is CNARQAPRLNTEAFF. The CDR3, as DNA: TGCAATGCTCGACAGGCTCCCCGACTGAACACTGAAGCTTTCTTT.

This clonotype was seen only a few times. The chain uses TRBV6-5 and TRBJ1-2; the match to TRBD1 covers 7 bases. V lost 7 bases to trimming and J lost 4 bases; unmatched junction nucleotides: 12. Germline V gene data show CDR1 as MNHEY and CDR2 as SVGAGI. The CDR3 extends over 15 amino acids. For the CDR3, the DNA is TGTGCCAGCACCCGGTCCCCGGGACAGTCCTATGGCTACACCTTC. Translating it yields CASTRSPGQSYGYTF.

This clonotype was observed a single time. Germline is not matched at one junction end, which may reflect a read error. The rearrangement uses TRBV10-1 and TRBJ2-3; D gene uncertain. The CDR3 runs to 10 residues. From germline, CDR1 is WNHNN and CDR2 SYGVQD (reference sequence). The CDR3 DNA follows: TGCACCAGCAGTACCGCTTTGGGGTATTTT. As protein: CTSSTALGYF.

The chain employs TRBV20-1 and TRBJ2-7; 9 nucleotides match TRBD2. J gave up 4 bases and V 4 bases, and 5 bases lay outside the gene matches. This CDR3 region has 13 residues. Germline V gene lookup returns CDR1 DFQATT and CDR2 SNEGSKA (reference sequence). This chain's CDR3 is CSAMREGGYEQYF. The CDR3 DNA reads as TGCAGTGCTATGCGGGAGGGCGGGTACGAGCAGTACTTC.

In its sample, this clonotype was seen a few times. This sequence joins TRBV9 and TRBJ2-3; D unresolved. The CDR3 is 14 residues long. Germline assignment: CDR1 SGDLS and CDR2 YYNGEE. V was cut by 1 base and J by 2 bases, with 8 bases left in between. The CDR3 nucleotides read TGTGCCAGCAGCGTAATGGCCTCCACAGATACGCAGTATTTT. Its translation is CASSVMASTDTQYF.

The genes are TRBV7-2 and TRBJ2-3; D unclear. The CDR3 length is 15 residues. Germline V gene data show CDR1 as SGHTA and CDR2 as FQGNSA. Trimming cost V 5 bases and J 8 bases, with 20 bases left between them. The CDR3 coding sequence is TGTGCCAGCAGCCCCCCGGCCCCGACGCCGGGTACGCAGTATTTT. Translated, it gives CASSPPAPTPGTQYF.

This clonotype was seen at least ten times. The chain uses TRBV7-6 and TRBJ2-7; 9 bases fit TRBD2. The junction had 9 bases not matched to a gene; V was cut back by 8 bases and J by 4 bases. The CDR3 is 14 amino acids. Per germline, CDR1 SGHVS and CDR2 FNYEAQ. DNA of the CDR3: TGTGCCAGCCAACCAGCGGGAGGAGGATACGAGCAGTACTTC. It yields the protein CASQPAGGGYEQYF.

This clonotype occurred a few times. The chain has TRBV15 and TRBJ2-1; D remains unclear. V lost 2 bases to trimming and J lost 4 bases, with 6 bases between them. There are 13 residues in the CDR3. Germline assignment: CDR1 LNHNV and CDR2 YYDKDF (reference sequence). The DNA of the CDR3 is TGTGCCACCAGCAGACGGTCGTACAATGAGCAGTTCTTC. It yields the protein CATSRRSYNEQFF.

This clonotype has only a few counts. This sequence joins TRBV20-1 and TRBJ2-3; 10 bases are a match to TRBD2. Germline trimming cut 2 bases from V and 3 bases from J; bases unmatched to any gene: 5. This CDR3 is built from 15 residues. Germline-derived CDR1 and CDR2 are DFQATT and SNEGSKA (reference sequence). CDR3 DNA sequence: TGCAGTGCTAGACGCACTAGCGGGACTACAGATACGCAGTATTTT. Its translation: CSARRTSGTTDTQYF.

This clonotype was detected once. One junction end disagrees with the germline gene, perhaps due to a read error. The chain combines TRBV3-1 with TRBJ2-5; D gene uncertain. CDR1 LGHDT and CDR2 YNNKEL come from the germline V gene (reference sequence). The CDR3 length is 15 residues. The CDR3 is CASGQVSRLIETQYF. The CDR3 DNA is TGTGCCAGCGGCCAAGTTAGTCGGCTGATAGAGACCCAGTACTTC.

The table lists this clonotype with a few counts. CDR3: CAISEADSYNEQFF. The CDR3 bases are TGTGCCATCAGTGAGGCCGACAGCTACAATGAGCAGTTCTTC. The chain carries TRBV10-3 and TRBJ2-1, with D tentatively TRBD1 (5 bases). Per germline, CDR1 ENHRY and CDR2 SYGVKD. This CDR3 is 14 amino acids long. Trimming removed 2 bases at V and 3 bases at J, with 8 bases between.

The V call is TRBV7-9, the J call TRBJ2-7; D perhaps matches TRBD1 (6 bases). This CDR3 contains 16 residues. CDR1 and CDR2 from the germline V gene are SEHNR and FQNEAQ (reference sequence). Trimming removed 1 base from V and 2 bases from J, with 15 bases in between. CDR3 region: CASSLGTGRLPYEQYF. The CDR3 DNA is TGTGCCAGCAGCTTAGGAACAGGGAGATTGCCCTACGAGCAGTACTTC.

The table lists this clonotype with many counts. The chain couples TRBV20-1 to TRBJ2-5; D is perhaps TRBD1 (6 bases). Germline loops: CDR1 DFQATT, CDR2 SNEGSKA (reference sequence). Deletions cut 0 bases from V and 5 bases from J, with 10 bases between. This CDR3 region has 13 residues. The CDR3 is CSAREGARETQYF. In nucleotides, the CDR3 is TGCAGTGCTAGAGAGGGGGCGCGGGAGACCCAGTACTTC.

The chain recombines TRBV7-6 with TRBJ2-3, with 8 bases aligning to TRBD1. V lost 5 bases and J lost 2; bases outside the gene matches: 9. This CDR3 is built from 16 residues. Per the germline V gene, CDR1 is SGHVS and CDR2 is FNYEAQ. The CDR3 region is CASSPGQGLNTDTQYF. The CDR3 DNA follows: TGTGCCAGCAGCCCTGGACAGGGTCTAAACACAGATACGCAGTATTTT.

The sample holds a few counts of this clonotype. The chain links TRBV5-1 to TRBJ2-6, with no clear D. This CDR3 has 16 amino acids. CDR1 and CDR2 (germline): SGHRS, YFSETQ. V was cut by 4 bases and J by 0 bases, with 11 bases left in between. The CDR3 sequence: CASSPWTDSGANVLTF. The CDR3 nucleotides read TGCGCCAGCAGCCCCTGGACGGACTCTGGGGCCAACGTCCTGACTTTC. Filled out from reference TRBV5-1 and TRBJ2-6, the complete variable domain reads KAGVTQTPRYLIKTRGQQVTLSCSPISGHRSVSWYQQTPGQGLQFLFEYFSETQRNKGNFPGRFSGRQFSNSRSEMNVSTLELGDSALYLCASSPWTDSGANVLTFGAGSRLTVL.

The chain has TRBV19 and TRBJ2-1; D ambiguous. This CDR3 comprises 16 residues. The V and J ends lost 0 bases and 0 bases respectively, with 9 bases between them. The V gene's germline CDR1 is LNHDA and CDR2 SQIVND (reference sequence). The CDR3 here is CASSIDYKSSYNEQFF. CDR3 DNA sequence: TGTGCCAGTAGTATAGATTACAAGAGCTCCTACAATGAGCAGTTCTTC.

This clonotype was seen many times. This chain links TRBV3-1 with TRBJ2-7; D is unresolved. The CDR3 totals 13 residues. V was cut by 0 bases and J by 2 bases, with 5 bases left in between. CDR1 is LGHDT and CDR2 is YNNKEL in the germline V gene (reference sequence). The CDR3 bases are TGTGCCAGCAGCCAAGAGGGTCCCTACGAGCAGTACTTC. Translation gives CASSQEGPYEQYF.

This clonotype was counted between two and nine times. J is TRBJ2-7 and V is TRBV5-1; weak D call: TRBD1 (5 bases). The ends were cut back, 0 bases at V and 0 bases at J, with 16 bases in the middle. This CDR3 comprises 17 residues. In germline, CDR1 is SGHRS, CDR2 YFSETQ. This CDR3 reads CASSLATGTGVSYEQYF. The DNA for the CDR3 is TGCGCCAGCAGCTTGGCCACGGGTACAGGCGTCTCCTACGAGCAGTACTTC.

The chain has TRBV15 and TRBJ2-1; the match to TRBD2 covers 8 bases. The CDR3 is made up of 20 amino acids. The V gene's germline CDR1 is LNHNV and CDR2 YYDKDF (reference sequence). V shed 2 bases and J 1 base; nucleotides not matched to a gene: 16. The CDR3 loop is CATSRRPRTSPRGSYNEQFF. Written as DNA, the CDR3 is TGTGCCACCAGCAGAAGGCCCCGGACTAGCCCGAGGGGTTCCTACAATGAGCAGTTCTTC.

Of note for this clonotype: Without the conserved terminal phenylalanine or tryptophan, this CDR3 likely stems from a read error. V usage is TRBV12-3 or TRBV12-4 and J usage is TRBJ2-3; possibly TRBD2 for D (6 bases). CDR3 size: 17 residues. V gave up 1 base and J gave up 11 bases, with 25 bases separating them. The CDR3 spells CASSLGQPGVFADVQYS. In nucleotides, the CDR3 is TGTGCCAGCAGTTTAGGCCAACCGGGAGTGTTCGCAGATGTGCAGTATTCT.

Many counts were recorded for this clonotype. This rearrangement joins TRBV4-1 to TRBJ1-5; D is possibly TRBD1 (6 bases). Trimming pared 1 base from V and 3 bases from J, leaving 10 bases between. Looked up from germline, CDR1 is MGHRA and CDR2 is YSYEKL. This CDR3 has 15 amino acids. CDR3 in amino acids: CASSQVQGTNQPQHF. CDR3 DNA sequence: TGCGCCAGCAGCCAAGTGCAGGGGACCAATCAGCCCCAGCATTTT.